The T cell receptor (beta chain) described here comes from a study of post-analysis software for immune sequencing data. Study conclusions and caveats: Roughly 5 TRBV segments were significantly more frequent in patients than in controls. TRBV5-6, TRBV5-1 and TRBV20-1 were among these segments.

Unique molecular identifiers featured in each of the TCR beta cDNA libraries. Each CDR3 protein gets one entry after TCRdb re-called the PCR reads with MiXCR. The table has about 460,000 distinct CDR3 sequences, roughly 45% seen once. V lost 5 bases and J 5 bases, leaving 14 bases between the germline ends. In germline, CDR1 is KGHDR, CDR2 SFDVKD. The CDR3 is made up of 14 amino acids. Turning to this clonotype: As yet, its antigen is unknown.

Input material: blood. The clonotype comes from a girl between 5 and 17 years old with multiple sclerosis. The chain combines TRBV24-1 with TRBJ2-5, with D possibly being TRBD1 or TRBD2 (5 bases each). The CDR3 reads CATSANGWGETQYF. The DNA for the CDR3 is TGTGCCACCAGTGCCAACGGGTGGGGGGAGACCCAGTACTTC.